This TCR beta chain was found in a study of cytomegalovirus exposure and HLA in healthy donors (dated by TCRdb to 2017 to 2019). About the investigation overall: According to a later analysis, the 120 or so validation repertoires were produced on the same platform as the 700 or so repertoires of the first cohort. The study was designed to test whether signatures of past pathogen exposure could be identified by cataloging public T cell receptors. Along with the roughly 610-subject first cohort, a separate validation cohort of over a hundred different subjects was used. To predict cytomegalovirus infection status, the study combined high-throughput TCR immunosequencing, statistical association of individual TCRs with disease status, and machine learning.

General study outcomes and caveats: While some public TCRs were present in many individuals, most TCR sequences turned up only very rarely across donors. Three of the identified cytomegalovirus-associated TCR beta chains were confirmed in vitro to be specific for cytomegalovirus antigens. The study listed 150 to 200 TCR beta chains as associated with cytomegalovirus. A later analysis had no HLA typing for the validation cohort, so co-occurrence there was scored across all 120 or so repertoires. The classifier was reported to diagnose cytomegalovirus status with high specificity and sensitivity in both the original cohort and the validation cohort. Subsequent analysis determined that TCRs grouped into clusters in the first cohort also showed a tendency toward co-occurrence across the 130 or so validation repertoires, and roughly 95% of cluster scores exceeded 0. The authors suggested that the approach could potentially be extended to other disease states and immunological phenotypes.

Taken from cysteine to phenylalanine, the CDR3 has 14 residues. Left in the record is the CDR3 DNA by itself, 42 bases read in frame from the first base. V gives up 0 bases and J gives up 4 bases, and the segment between their germline ends measures 9 bases. Based on the germline V gene, the CDR1 and CDR2 sequences are LGHNA and YNFKEQ. On this clone: Its antigen target is currently unknown. The sample holds no much larger clone one base away, and base qualities are not on file.

The donors were included in the validation cohort of roughly 130 subjects, a group kept apart from the roughly 700-subject first cohort. The method behind the library was the immunoSEQ multiplex PCR assay. Processing in the source paper ran as follows. A statistical classification framework was built to diagnose cytomegalovirus status from the catalog of TCR beta chain sequences. This immuneACCESS table, as held by TCRdb, lists in-frame sequences with V and J called but not all clones. Of the missing ones, under half trace to an unresolved V gene in checked studies; the others have no known cause. The V and J calls and clone size were taken over from that table, and D and trimming were inferred from the DNA. Present in this sample are some 150,000 clones, roughly 86% of which were seen just once. The ten largest clonotypes hold 2.7% of the sample.

This TCR was recovered from a man in his late teens or twenties in good health and CMV-seropositive. The sample was PBMCs. Recombination joined TRBV4-2 with TRBJ1-1, with TRBD1 as a weak D call on 5 bases. The nucleotide sequence is TGTGCCAGCAGCCAAGATCTAGGGGTCACTGAAGCTTTCTTT. Its protein reads: CASSQDLGVTEAFF.